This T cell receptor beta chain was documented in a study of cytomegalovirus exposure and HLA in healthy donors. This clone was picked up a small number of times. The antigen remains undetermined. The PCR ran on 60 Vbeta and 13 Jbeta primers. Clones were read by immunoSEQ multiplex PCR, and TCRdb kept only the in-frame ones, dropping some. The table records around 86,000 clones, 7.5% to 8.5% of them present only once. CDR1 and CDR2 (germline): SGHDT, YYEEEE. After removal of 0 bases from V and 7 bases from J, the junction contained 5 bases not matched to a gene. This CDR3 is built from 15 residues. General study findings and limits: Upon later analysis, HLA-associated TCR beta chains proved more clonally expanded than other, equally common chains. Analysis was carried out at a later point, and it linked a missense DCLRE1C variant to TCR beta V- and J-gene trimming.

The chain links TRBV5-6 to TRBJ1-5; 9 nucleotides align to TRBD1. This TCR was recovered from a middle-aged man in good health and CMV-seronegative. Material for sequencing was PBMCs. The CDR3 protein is CASSLAGTGRQPQHF. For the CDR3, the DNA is TGTGCCAGCAGCTTGGCCGGGACAGGGAGGCAGCCCCAGCATTTT.